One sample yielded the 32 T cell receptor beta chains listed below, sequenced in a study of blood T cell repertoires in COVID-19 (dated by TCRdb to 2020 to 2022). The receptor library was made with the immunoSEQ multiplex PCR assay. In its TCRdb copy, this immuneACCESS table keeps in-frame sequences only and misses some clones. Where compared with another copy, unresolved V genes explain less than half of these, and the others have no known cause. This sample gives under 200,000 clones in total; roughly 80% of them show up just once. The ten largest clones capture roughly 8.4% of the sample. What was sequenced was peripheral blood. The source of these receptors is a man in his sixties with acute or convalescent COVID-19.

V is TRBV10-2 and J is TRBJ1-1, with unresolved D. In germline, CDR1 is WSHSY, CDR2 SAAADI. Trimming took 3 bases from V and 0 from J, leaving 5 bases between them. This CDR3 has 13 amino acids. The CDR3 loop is CASSEQLNTEAFF. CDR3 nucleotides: TGCGCCAGCAGTGAACAGTTGAACACTGAAGCTTTCTTT.

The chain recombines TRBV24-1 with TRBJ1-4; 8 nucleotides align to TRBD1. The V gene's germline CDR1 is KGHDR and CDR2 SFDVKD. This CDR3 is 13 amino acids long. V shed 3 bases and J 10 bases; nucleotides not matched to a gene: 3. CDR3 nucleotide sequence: TGTGCCACCAGTGATCAAGACAGGGGAAAACTGTTTTTT. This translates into CATSDQDRGKLFF.

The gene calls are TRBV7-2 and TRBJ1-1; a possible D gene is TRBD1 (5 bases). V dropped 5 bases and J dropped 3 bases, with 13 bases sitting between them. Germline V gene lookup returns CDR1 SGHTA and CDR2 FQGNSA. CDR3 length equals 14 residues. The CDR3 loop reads CASSPTRDYTEAFF. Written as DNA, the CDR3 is TGTGCCAGCAGCCCCACCCGGGACTACACTGAAGCTTTCTTT.

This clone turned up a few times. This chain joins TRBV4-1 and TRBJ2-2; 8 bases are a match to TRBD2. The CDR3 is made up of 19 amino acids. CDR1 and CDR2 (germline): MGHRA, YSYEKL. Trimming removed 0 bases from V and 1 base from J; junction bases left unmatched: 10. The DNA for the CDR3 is TGCGCCAGCAGCCAAGATTGGGGCTCGGGACTAGGGAACACCGGGGAGCTGTTTTTT. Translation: CASSQDWGSGLGNTGELFF.

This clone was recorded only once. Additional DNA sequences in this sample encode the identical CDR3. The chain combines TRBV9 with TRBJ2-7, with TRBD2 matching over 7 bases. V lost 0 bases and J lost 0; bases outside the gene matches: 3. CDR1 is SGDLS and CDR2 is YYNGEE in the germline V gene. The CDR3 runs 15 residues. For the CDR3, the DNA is TGTGCCAGCAGCGTAGAAGCGGGGAGCTCCTACGAGCAGTACTTC. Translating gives CASSVEAGSSYEQYF. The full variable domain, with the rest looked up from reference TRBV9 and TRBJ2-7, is DSGVTQTPKHLITATGQRVTLRCSPRSGDLSVYWYQQSLDQGLQFLIQYYNGEERAKGNILERFSAQQFPDLHSELNLSSLELGDSALYFCASSVEAGSSYEQYFGPGTRLTVT.

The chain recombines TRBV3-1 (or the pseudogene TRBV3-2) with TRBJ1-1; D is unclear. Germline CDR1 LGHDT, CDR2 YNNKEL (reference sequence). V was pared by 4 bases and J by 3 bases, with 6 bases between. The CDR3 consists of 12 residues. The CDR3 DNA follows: TGTGCCAGCAGCCCAGACGACACTGAAGCTTTCTTT. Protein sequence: CASSPDDTEAFF.

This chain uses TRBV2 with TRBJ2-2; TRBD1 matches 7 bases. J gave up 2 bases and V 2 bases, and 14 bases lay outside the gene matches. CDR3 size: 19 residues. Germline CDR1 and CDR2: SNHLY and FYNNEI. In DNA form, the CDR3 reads TGTGCCAGCAGTGAACCGGACAGGTTGATTTATGCTAACACCGGGGAGCTGTTTTTT. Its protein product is CASSEPDRLIYANTGELFF.

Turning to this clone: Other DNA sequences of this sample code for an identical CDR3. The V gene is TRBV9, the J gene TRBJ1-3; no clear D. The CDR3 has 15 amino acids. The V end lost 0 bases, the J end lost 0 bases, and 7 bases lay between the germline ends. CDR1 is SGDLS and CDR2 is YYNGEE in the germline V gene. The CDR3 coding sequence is TGTGCCAGCAGCGTAGGCACGGGCTCTGGAAACACCATATATTTT. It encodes CASSVGTGSGNTIYF.

The CDR3 is CASSVTGERETQYF. The CDR3, as DNA: TGTGCCAGCAGTGTGACAGGAGAAAGAGAGACCCAGTACTTC. The chain uses TRBV2 and TRBJ2-5, with D possibly TRBD1 on 6 matching bases. Germline V gene lookup returns CDR1 SNHLY and CDR2 FYNNEI. The CDR3 has 14 amino acids. The ends were cut back, 4 bases at V and 4 bases at J, with 13 bases in the middle. The whole variable domain, remainder taken from reference TRBV2 and TRBJ2-5, is EPEVTQTPSHQVTQMGQEVILRCVPISNHLYFYWYRQILGQKVEFLVSFYNNEISEKSEIFDDQFSVERPDGSNFTLKIRSTKLEDSAMYFCASSVTGERETQYFGPGTRLLVL.

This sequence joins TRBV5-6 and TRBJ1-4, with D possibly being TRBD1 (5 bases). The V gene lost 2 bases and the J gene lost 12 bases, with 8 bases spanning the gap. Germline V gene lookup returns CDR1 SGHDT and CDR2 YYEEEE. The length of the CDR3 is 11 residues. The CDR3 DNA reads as TGTGCCAGCAGCTTTCGGGGGGAACTGTTTTTT. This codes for CASSFRGELFF.

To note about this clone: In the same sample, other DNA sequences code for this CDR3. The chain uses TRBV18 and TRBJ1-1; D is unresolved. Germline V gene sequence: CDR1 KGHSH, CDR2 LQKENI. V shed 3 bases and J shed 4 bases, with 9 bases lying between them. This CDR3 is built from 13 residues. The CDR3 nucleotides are TGTGCCAGCTCACCGCGGGGAGGCACTGAAGCTTTCTTT. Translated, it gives CASSPRGGTEAFF.

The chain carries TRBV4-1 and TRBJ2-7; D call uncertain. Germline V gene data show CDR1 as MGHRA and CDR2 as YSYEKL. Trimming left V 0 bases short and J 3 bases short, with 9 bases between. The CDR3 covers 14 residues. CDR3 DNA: TGCGCCAGCAGCCAAGATCTGTACAACTACGAGCAGTACTTC. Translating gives CASSQDLYNYEQYF.

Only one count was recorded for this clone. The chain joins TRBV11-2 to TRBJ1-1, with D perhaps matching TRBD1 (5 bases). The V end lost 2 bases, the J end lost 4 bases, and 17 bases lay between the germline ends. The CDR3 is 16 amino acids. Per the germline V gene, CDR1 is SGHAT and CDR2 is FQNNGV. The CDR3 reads CASSLIGGGFFTEAFF. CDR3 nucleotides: TGTGCCAGCAGCTTAATCGGCGGGGGATTCTTCACTGAAGCTTTCTTT.

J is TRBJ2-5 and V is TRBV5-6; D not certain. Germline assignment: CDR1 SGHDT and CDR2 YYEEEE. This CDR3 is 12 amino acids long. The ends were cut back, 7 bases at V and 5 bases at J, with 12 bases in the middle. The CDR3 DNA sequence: TGTGCCAGCGGATCCACCGGGGAGACCCAGTACTTC. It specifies CASGSTGETQYF. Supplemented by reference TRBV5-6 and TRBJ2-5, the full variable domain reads DAGVTQSPTHLIKTRGQQVTLRCSPKSGHDTVSWYQQALGQGPQFIFQYYEEEERQRGNFPDRFSGHQFPNYSSELNVNALLLGDSALYLCASGSTGETQYFGPGTRLLVL.

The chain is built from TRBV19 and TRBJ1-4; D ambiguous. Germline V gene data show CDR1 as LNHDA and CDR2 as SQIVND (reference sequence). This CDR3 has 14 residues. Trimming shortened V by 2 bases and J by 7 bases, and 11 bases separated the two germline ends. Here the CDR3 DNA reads TGTGCCAGTAGTATAATAGGAGGTAGTGAAAAACTGTTTTTT. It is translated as CASSIIGGSEKLFF.

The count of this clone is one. CDR3: CATSRGQGGSSGYTF. The DNA of the CDR3 is TGTGCCACCAGCAGAGGACAGGGGGGAAGTAGCGGCTACACCTTC. The chain is built from TRBV15 and TRBJ1-2; TRBD1 matches 9 bases. Germline CDR1 and CDR2: LNHNV and YYDKDF (reference sequence). The ends lost 1 base at V and 8 bases at J; junction bases unmatched: 8. The CDR3 spans 15 residues.

The CDR3 nucleotides are TGCGCCAGCAGCCAAGACCCGGGACAGGGTTCGTCCTACGAGCAGTACTTC. Translated: CASSQDPGQGSSYEQYF. V and J are TRBV4-1 and TRBJ2-7, with 9 positions matching TRBD1. V lost 0 bases, J lost 1 base, and 7 bases stayed unmatched. The length of the CDR3 is 17 residues. CDR1 and CDR2 (germline): MGHRA, YSYEKL.

The CDR3 bases are TGTGCCAGCAGCTTGGGGCAGGGGAGGGGTTCACCCCTCCACTTT. Translating gives CASSLGQGRGSPLHF. This chain links TRBV5-6 with TRBJ1-6, with D perhaps TRBD1 (6 bases). Trimming removed 0 bases at V and 9 bases at J, with 13 bases between. Germline V gene sequence: CDR1 SGHDT, CDR2 YYEEEE. The CDR3 length is 15 residues. The whole variable domain, remainder taken from reference TRBV5-6 and TRBJ1-6, is DAGVTQSPTHLIKTRGQQVTLRCSPKSGHDTVSWYQQALGQGPQFIFQYYEEEERQRGNFPDRFSGHQFPNYSSELNVNALLLGDSALYLCASSLGQGRGSPLHFGNGTRLTVT.

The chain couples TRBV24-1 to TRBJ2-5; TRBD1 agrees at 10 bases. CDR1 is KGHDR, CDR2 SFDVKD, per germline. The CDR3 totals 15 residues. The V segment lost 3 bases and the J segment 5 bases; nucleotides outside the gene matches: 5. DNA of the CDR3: TGTGCCACCAGTGATCCCGGACAGGGGGTCGAGACCCAGTACTTC. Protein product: CATSDPGQGVETQYF.

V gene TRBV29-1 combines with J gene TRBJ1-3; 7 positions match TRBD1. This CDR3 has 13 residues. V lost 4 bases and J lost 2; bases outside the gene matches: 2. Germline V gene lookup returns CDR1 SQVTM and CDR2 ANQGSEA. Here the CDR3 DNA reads TGCAGCGTTGGACAGGGAGCTGGAAACACCATATATTTT. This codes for CSVGQGAGNTIYF.

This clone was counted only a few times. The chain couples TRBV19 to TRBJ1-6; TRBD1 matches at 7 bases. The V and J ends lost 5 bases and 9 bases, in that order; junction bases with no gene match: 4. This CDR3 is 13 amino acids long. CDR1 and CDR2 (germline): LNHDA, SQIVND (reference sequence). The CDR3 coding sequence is TGTGCCAGTAGTGACAGGGTAGGTTCACCCCTCCACTTT. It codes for CASSDRVGSPLHF.

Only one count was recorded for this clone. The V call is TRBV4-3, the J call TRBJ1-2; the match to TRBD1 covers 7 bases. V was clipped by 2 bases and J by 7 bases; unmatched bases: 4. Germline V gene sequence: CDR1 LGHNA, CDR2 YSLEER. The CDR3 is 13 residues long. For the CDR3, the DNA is TGCGCCAGCAGCCAAACAGGGGCTTCTGGCTACACCTTC. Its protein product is CASSQTGASGYTF.

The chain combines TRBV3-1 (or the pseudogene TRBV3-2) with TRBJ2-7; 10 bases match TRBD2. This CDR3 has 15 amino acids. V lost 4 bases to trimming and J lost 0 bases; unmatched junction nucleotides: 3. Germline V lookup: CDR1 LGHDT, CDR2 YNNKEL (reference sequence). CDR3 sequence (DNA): TGTGCCAGCAGCCTGACTAGCGGGTCCTCCTACGAGCAGTACTTC. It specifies CASSLTSGSSYEQYF.

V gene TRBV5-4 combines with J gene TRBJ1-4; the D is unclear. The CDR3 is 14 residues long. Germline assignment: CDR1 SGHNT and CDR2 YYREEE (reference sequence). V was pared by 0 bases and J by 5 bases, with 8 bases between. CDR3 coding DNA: TGTGCCAGCAGCTTGGTGGGCCAGAATGAAAAACTGTTTTTT. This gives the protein CASSLVGQNEKLFF.

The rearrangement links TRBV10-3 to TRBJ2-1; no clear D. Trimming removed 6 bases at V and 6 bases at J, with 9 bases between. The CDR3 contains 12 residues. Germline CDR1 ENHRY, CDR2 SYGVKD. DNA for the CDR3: TGTGCCATCAGGCAGAATGGCAATGAGCAGTTCTTC. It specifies CAIRQNGNEQFF.

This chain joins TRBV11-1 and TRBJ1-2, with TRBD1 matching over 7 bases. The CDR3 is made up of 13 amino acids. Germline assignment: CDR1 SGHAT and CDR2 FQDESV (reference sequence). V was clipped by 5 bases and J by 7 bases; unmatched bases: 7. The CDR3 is CASSRQGDGGYTF. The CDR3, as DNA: TGTGCCAGCAGCCGACAGGGAGACGGTGGCTACACCTTC.

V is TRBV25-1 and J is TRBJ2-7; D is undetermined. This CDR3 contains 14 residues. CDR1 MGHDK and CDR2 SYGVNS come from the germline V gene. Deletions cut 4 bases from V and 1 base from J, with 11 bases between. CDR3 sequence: CASSATVDSYEQYF. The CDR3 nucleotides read TGTGCCAGCAGTGCCACAGTGGATTCCTACGAGCAGTACTTC.

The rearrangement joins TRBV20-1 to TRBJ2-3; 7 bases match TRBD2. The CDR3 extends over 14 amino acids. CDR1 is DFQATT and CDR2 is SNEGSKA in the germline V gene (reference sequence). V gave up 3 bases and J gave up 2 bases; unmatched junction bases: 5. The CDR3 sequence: CSASALAVTDTQYF. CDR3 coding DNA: TGCAGTGCTAGTGCGCTAGCGGTCACAGATACGCAGTATTTT.

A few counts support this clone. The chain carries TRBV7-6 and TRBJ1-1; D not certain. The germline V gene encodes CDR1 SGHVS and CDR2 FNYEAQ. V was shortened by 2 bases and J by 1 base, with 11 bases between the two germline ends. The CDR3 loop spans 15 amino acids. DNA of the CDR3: TGTGCCAGCAGCTTAACGGTGGAGGAGAACACTGAAGCTTTCTTT. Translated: CASSLTVEENTEAFF.

CDR3 amino acids: CASSFAGGGINEQFF. The CDR3 coding sequence is TGTGCCAGTAGTTTCGCGGGGGGAGGGATCAATGAGCAGTTCTTC. V is TRBV19 and J is TRBJ2-1; 8 bases are shared with TRBD2. V was pared by 5 bases and J by 6 bases, with 9 bases of the junction left unmatched. Looked up from germline, CDR1 is LNHDA and CDR2 is SQIVND (reference sequence). The length of the CDR3 is 15 residues.

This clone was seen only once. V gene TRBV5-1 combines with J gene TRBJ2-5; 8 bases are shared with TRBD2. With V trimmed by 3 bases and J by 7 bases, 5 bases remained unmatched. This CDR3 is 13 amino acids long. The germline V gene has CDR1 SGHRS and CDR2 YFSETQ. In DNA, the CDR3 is TGCGCCAGCAGCTCCGGACTAGCCGTGACCCAGTACTTC. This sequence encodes CASSSGLAVTQYF.

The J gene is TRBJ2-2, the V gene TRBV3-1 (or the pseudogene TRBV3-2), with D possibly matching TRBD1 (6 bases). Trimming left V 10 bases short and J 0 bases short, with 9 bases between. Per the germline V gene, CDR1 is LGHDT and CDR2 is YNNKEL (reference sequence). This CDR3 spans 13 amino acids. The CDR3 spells CATQGSNTGELFF. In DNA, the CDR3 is TGTGCCACACAGGGATCGAACACCGGGGAGCTGTTTTTT.